These 3 T cell receptor beta chains were all obtained from the same sample, sequenced in a study of identical twins. In TCRdb, the 5' RACE reads were re-called with MiXCR into one record per CDR3 protein. Of about 480,000 distinct CDR3 sequences listed, about 14% are singletons. The same sample was also used in a study of yellow fever vaccine responses in identical twins.

The sample comprised CD4+ T cells sorted from blood. Receptors originate from a woman aged 18-29 years in good health.

This sequence joins TRBV10-1 and TRBJ2-2; D uncertain. This CDR3 is 14 amino acids long. Germline V gene data show CDR1 as WNHNN and CDR2 as SYGVQD (reference sequence). Trimming shortened V by 4 bases and J by 2 bases, and 8 bases separated the two germline ends. CDR3 DNA: TGCGCCAGCAGTGTTGACATCAACACCGGGGAGCTGTTTTTT. Amino acids: CASSVDINTGELFF.

V is TRBV6-2 or TRBV6-3 and J is TRBJ2-7; no reliable D call. The CDR3 sequence is 14 residues long. Germline V CDR1 and CDR2: MNHEY, SVGEGT. V lost 8 bases, J lost 2 bases, and 16 bases lay in between. The CDR3, as DNA: TGTGCCAGCCCCCCCCCGGGTCAGCCCTACGAGCAGTACTTC. Protein sequence: CASPPPGQPYEQYF.

The rearrangement uses TRBV20-1 and TRBJ2-5, with 7 bases fitting TRBD2. Looked up from germline, CDR1 is DFQATT and CDR2 is SNEGSKA (reference sequence). CDR3 length equals 16 residues. After removal of 5 bases from V and 5 bases from J, the junction contained 17 bases not matched to a gene. In DNA form, the CDR3 reads TGCAGTGCTGGGAAGGACGGCCTAGAGCGGGGCGAGACCCAGTACTTC. Protein: CSAGKDGLERGETQYF.